The clone carrying this TCR beta chain was seen a handful of times. RNA extraction gave at least 5.5 micrograms of total RNA per sample. The sample belongs to a study of blood T cells in healthy people across ages. This CDR3 contains 14 residues. Germline lookup yields CDR1 SQVTM and CDR2 ANQGSEA. Trimming at V came to 5 bases and at J to 6 bases, leaving 13 bases not matched to a gene. The second PCR ran about 6 to 12 cycles with a sample-barcoded 5' primer and J-beta primers. Each CDR3 protein gets one entry after TCRdb re-called the 5' RACE reads with MiXCR. The repertoire holds around 800,000 distinct CDR3 sequences, about a quarter seen once, with about 3% in the top ten. These data also formed part of another study, on T cells of mothers and their children. According to that study: Mothers gave over 8.5 million TCR beta CDR3 reads each, and children about 3 million each.

The receptor was derived from a boy aged 5-17 years in good health. The gene calls are TRBV29-1 and TRBJ2-7, with TRBD1 matching 7 bases. Sequencing was done on a sample of blood. The CDR3 is CSVQWDSLDFEQYF. For the CDR3, the DNA is TGCAGCGTTCAATGGGACAGCCTAGACTTCGAGCAGTACTTC.